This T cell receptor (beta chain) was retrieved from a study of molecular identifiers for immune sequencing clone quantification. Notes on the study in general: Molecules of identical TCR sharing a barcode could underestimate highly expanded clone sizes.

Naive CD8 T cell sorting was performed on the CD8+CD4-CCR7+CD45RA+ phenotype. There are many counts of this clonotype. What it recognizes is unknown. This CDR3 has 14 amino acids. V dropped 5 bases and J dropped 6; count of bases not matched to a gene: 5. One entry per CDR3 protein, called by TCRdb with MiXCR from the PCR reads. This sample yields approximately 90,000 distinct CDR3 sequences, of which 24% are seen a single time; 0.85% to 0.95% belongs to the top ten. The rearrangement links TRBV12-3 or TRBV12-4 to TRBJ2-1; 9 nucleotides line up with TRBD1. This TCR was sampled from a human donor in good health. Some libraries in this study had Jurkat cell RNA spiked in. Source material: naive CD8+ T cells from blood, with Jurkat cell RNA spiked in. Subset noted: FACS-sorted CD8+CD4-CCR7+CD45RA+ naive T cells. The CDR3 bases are TGTGCCAGCAGTCTACAGACAGGGGGCAATGAGCAGTTCTTC. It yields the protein CASSLQTGGNEQFF.